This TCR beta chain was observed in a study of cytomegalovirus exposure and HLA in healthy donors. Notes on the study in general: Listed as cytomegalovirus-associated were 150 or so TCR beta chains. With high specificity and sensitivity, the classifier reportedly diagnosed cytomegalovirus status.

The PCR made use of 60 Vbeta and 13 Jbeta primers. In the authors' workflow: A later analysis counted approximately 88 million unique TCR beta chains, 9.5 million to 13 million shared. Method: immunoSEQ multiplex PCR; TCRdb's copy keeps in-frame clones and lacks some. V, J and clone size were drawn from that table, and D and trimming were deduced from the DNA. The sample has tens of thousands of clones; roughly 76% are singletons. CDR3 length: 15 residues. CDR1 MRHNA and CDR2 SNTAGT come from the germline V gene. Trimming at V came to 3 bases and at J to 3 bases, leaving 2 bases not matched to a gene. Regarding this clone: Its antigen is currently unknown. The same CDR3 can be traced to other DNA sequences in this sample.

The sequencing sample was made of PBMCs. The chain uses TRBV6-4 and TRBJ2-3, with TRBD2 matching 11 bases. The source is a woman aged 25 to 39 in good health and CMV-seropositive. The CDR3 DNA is TGTGCCAGCAGTGAAACTAGCGGGGGTACAGATACGCAGTATTTT. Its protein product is CASSETSGGTDTQYF.